The next 12 T cell receptor beta chains were all read from a single sample in a study of cytomegalovirus exposure and HLA in healthy donors. A multiplex PCR was run with 60 Vbeta primers and 13 Jbeta primers. Clones were sequenced by immunoSEQ multiplex PCR, and TCRdb holds only the in-frame ones, with some missing. The repertoire consists of about 120,000 clones, with 78% occurring once and the leading ten covering approximately 11%. The material sequenced was PBMCs. Source of these receptors: a man aged 25-45 years in good health and CMV-seropositive.

The chain combines TRBV6-6 with TRBJ1-1, with D hard to call. Trimming left V 5 bases short and J 1 base short, with 17 bases between. The CDR3 sequence is 16 residues long. Germline loops: CDR1 MNHNY, CDR2 SVGAGI (reference sequence). The CDR3 protein is CASSRPAAVANTEAFF. The CDR3 nucleotides read TGTGCCAGCAGTCGACCGGCTGCCGTAGCGAACACTGAAGCTTTCTTT.

The chain recombines TRBV4-2 with TRBJ2-3, with D perhaps matching TRBD2 (5 bases). This CDR3 has 15 amino acids. Germline V gene data show CDR1 as LGHNA and CDR2 as YNFKEQ. With 1 base removed from V and 6 bases from J, the gap between germline ends came to 14 bases. The CDR3 protein is CASSQVGSSGDTQYF. The DNA for the CDR3 is TGTGCCAGCAGCCAAGTAGGCTCGTCGGGGGATACGCAGTATTTT.

The rearrangement links TRBV19 to TRBJ1-1, with 7 bases aligning to TRBD1. Trimming at V came to 9 bases and at J to 5 bases, leaving 15 bases not matched to a gene. In germline, CDR1 is LNHDA, CDR2 SQIVND (reference sequence). The CDR3 is 15 amino acids. Written as DNA, the CDR3 is TGTGCCAGCCGACAGGGTTACTCGGGGAGAACTGAAGCTTTCTTT. The encoded protein is CASRQGYSGRTEAFF.

The rearrangement links TRBV6-1 to TRBJ2-7; D is undetermined. Germline CDR1 and CDR2: MNHNS and SASEGT. Trimming stripped 0 bases from V and 2 bases from J, with 11 bases between. CDR3 length: 15 amino acids. In DNA form, the CDR3 reads TGTGCCAGCAGTGAAGCGGGCCTTGGGCCCTACGAGCAGTACTTC. It specifies CASSEAGLGPYEQYF.

This clone was found a few times. The chain couples TRBV11-3 to TRBJ2-1; 9 bases line up with TRBD2. Germline V CDR1 and CDR2: SGHNT, YENEEA. The CDR3 has 14 amino acids. Trimming at V came to 3 bases and at J to 6 bases, leaving 3 bases not matched to a gene. CDR3 loop: CASSFSGSANEQFF. The CDR3 DNA is TGTGCCAGCAGCTTTAGCGGGAGTGCCAATGAGCAGTTCTTC.

The chain carries TRBV19 and TRBJ2-1, with 9 nucleotides matching TRBD2. This CDR3 is built from 15 residues. The ends lost 3 bases at V and 5 bases at J; junction bases unmatched: 5. Germline values: CDR1 LNHDA, CDR2 SQIVND (reference sequence). CDR3 sequence reads: CASSINLAGHNEQFF. The CDR3 DNA follows: TGTGCCAGTAGTATCAATCTAGCGGGGCACAATGAGCAGTTCTTC.

This chain uses TRBV19 with TRBJ2-7, with TRBD2 as a possible D gene (6 bases). V gave up 3 bases and J gave up 3 bases, with 9 bases separating them. In germline, CDR1 is LNHDA, CDR2 SQIVND (reference sequence). The CDR3 consists of 13 residues. This CDR3 reads CASSIGGVYEQYF. Written as DNA, the CDR3 is TGTGCCAGTAGTATCGGGGGAGTCTACGAGCAGTACTTC.

The chain couples TRBV7-2 to TRBJ2-5, with D maybe TRBD2 (6 bases). The CDR3 length is 15 residues. Trimming cost V 5 bases and J 5 bases, with 18 bases left between them. Germline V CDR1 and CDR2: SGHTA, FQGNSA. The CDR3 reads CASSPQPGEVETQYF. CDR3 coding DNA: TGTGCCAGCAGCCCCCAGCCGGGAGAGGTTGAGACCCAGTACTTC.

CDR3 in amino acids: CASSRGQQNTGELFF. The CDR3 DNA sequence: TGTGCCAGCAGCAGGGGACAACAGAACACCGGGGAGCTGTTTTTT. The V gene is TRBV7-9, the J gene TRBJ2-2; TRBD1 might be the D (6 bases). Between the trimmed V and J ends, which lost 5 bases and 1 base, there was a span of 11 bases. This CDR3 is built from 15 residues. Per the germline V gene, CDR1 is SEHNR and CDR2 is FQNEAQ (reference sequence).

The V call is TRBV25-1, the J call TRBJ1-5; D perhaps matches TRBD1 (6 bases). With 0 bases removed from V and 5 bases from J, the gap between germline ends came to 17 bases. This CDR3 contains 17 residues. The germline V gene has CDR1 MGHDK and CDR2 SYGVNS. The CDR3 DNA reads TGTGCCAGCAGTGAATATGCCCGCGGCAGGACAGATCAGCCCCAGCATTTT. Encoded protein: CASSEYARGRTDQPQHF.

This chain connects TRBV7-9 to TRBJ2-7; D gene ambiguous. Trimming left V 2 bases short and J 6 bases short, with 14 bases between. This CDR3 is built from 14 residues. The germline gives CDR1 SEHNR, CDR2 FQNEAQ (reference sequence). CDR3 coding DNA: TGTGCCAGCAGCTTACTCCCTCCAGACTCCGAGCAGTACTTC. Protein: CASSLLPPDSEQYF.

The chain is built from TRBV4-3 and TRBJ2-7; TRBD2 matches at 8 bases. Trimming took 0 bases from V and 4 from J; bases not matched to a gene: 8. The germline V gene encodes CDR1 LGHNA and CDR2 YSLEER. The CDR3 spans 16 residues. Written as DNA, the CDR3 is TGCGCCAGCAGCCAAGATCCGGGGGGGACGGTTTACGAGCAGTACTTC. Its translation: CASSQDPGGTVYEQYF.